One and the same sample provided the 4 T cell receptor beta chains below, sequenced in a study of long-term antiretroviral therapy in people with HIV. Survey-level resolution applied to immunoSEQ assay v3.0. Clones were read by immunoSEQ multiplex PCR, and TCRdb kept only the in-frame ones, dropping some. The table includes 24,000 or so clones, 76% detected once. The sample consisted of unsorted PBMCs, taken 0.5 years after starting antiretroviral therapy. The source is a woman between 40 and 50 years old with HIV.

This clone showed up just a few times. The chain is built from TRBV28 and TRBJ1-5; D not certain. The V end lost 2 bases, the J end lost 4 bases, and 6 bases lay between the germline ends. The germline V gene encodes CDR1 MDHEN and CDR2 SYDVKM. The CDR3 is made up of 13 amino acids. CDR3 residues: CASSLRENQPQHF. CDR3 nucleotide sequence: TGTGCCAGCAGTTTAAGGGAGAATCAGCCCCAGCATTTT. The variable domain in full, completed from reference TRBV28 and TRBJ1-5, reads DVKVTQSSRYLVKRTGEKVFLECVQDMDHENMFWYRQDPGLGLRLIYFSYDVKMKEKGDIPEGYSVSREKKERFSLILESASTNQTSMYLCASSLRENQPQHFGDGTRLSIL.

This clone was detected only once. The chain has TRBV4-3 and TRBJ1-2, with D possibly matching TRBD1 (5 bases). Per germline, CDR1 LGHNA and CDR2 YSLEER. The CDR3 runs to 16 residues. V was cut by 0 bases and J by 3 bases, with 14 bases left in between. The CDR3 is CASSQDTGLGDYGYTF. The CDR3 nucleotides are TGCGCCAGCAGCCAAGATACAGGCCTGGGAGACTATGGCTACACCTTC.

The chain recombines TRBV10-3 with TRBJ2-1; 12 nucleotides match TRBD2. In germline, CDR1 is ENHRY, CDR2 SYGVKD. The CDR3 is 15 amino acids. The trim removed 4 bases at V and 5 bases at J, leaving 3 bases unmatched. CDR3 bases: TGTGCCATCAGTGGACCTAGCGGGGGGGACAATGAGCAGTTCTTC. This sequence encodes CAISGPSGGDNEQFF.

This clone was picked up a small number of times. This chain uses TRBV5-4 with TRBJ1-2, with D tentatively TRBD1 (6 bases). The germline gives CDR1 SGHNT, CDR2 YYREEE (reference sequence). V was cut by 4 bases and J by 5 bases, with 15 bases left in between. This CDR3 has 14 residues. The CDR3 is CASSGQGRRYGYTF. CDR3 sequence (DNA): TGTGCCAGCAGCGGTCAGGGGCGGAGGTATGGCTACACCTTC.